The entry below gives a single T cell receptor (beta chain) sequence along with its context. What it binds is not known. The sample comes from a study of T cell responses to AZD1222 COVID-19 vaccine. Using immunoSEQ multiplex PCR, the repertoire was profiled, and TCRdb retains in-frame clones only, with some absent. The table includes around 120,000 clones, about 82% detected once. Germline V gene sequence: CDR1 LGHNT, CDR2 FRNRAP. Between the trimmed V and J ends, which lost 6 bases and 13 bases, there was a span of 16 bases. The CDR3 runs to 12 residues. Study outcomes and limitations: Donors in the cohort were predominantly white British and more often female, and clonal diversity was possibly underestimated. In all cases, repertoires were sampled only after the peak T cell response.

Second doses at about 4 or about 12 weeks were pooled. The sequence derives from an adult who received the AZD1222 COVID-19 vaccine. V and J are TRBV12-5 and TRBJ2-1, with D possibly being TRBD1 (6 bases). Material: peripheral blood, obtained 28 days after the second AZD1222 dose. The CDR3 DNA follows: TGTGCTAGTGGCCGAAGGGACACCCTACAGTTCTTC. This encodes CASGRRDTLQFF.